A selection of T cell receptor beta chains follows, all from one sample in a study of response to subunit inactivated influenza vaccine. MiXCR, run by TCRdb on the RT-PCR reads, gives a single entry per CDR3 protein. The table includes roughly 670,000 distinct CDR3 sequences, around 13% detected once. The sample in question was PBMCs from blood, obtained 14 to 15 days before vaccination. These receptors were obtained from a man aged 50 to 59 who received an inactivated influenza vaccine. Each CDR3 is given with its conserved first and last residue. A D gene is named only where the DNA matches it firmly. Rows give clone size only sometimes, using once, few, many, or a class for an expanded clone.

D gene: TRBD1; V gene: TRBV3-1; J gene: TRBJ2-7; clone size: many; CDR3 protein: CASSLWDRQLEQYF; CDR3 DNA: TGTGCCAGCAGCTTATGGGACAGACAACTCGAGCAGTACTTC
D gene: .; V gene: TRBV6-2/TRBV6-3; J gene: TRBJ1-5; clone size: .; CDR3 protein: CASSTTRRIQPQHF; CDR3 DNA: TGTGCCAGCAGCACAACCAGGCGCATACAGCCCCAGCATTTT
D gene: TRBD1; V gene: TRBV9; J gene: TRBJ2-7; clone size: .; CDR3 protein: CASSVGPGTGGYEQYF; CDR3 DNA: TGTGCCAGCAGCGTAGGCCCCGGGACAGGGGGTTACGAGCAGTACTTC
D gene: .; V gene: TRBV12-3/TRBV12-4; J gene: TRBJ1-1; clone size: many; CDR3 protein: CASSFKGAGATEAFF; CDR3 DNA: TGTGCCAGCAGTTTTAAAGGGGCTGGGGCCACTGAAGCTTTCTTT
D gene: .; V gene: TRBV11-2; J gene: TRBJ1-2; clone size: .; CDR3 protein: CASSLTDNYGYSF; CDR3 DNA: TGTGCCAGCAGCTTAACAGATAACTATGGCTACTCCTTC
D gene: .; V gene: TRBV12-3/TRBV12-4; J gene: TRBJ2-7; clone size: few; CDR3 protein: CASSLTGTDEQYF; CDR3 DNA: TGTGCCAGCAGTCTTACAGGGACGGACGAGCAGTACTTC
D gene: .; V gene: TRBV7-9; J gene: TRBJ1-2; clone size: few; CDR3 protein: CASSSRGYGYTF; CDR3 DNA: TGTGCCAGCAGCTCGAGAGGATATGGCTACACCTTC
D gene: .; V gene: TRBV7-9; J gene: TRBJ2-2; clone size: .; CDR3 protein: CASSTPRTGELFF; CDR3 DNA: TGTGCCAGCAGCACCCCAAGAACCGGGGAGCTGTTTTTT
D gene: TRBD1; V gene: TRBV20-1; J gene: TRBJ2-3; clone size: many; CDR3 protein: CSARPGQESTDTQYF; CDR3 DNA: TGCAGTGCTAGGCCGGGACAGGAGTCCACAGATACGCAGTATTTT
D gene: .; V gene: TRBV10-3; J gene: TRBJ2-1; clone size: .; CDR3 protein: CAISELGSSYNEQFF; CDR3 DNA: TGTGCCATCAGTGAGCTAGGGAGCTCCTACAATGAGCAGTTCTTC
D gene: TRBD1; V gene: TRBV11-2; J gene: TRBJ2-7; clone size: .; CDR3 protein: CASSLDSQTGNYYEQYF; CDR3 DNA: TGTGCCAGCAGCTTAGATAGTCAGACAGGGAACTACTACGAGCAGTACTTC
D gene: .; V gene: TRBV20-1; J gene: TRBJ2-7; clone size: many; CDR3 protein: CSARDHRTSAYEQYF; CDR3 DNA: TGCAGTGCTAGAGATCACAGGACAAGCGCCTACGAGCAGTACTTC
D gene: .; V gene: TRBV7-9; J gene: TRBJ2-7; clone size: few; CDR3 protein: CASSFPGRAEQYF; CDR3 DNA: TGTGCCAGCAGCTTCCCCGGCAGAGCCGAGCAGTACTTC
D gene: TRBD1; V gene: TRBV10-2; J gene: TRBJ2-7; clone size: few; CDR3 protein: CASSENVQGDEQYF; CDR3 DNA: TGCGCCAGCAGTGAGAACGTACAGGGGGACGAGCAGTACTTC
D gene: TRBD1; V gene: TRBV27; J gene: TRBJ2-7; clone size: few; CDR3 protein: CASSLLYPRDRDPEQYF; CDR3 DNA: TGTGCCAGCAGTTTATTGTATCCCCGGGACAGGGATCCCGAGCAGTACTTC
D gene: TRBD1; V gene: TRBV6-1; J gene: TRBJ1-4; clone size: few; CDR3 protein: CASSRLTGGSATNEKLFF; CDR3 DNA: TGTGCCAGCAGTCGTCTTACAGGGGGCTCGGCAACTAATGAAAAACTGTTTTTT
D gene: TRBD2; V gene: TRBV4-3; J gene: TRBJ2-1; clone size: .; CDR3 protein: CASSQDLGVTSPRQFF; CDR3 DNA: TGCGCCAGCAGCCAAGATCTAGGGGTGACTAGCCCCAGGCAGTTCTTC
D gene: TRBD2; V gene: TRBV19; J gene: TRBJ2-2; clone size: .; CDR3 protein: CASSPLAGGPVTGELFF; CDR3 DNA: TGTGCCAGTAGTCCCCTAGCGGGGGGGCCTGTCACCGGGGAGCTGTTTTTT
D gene: TRBD2; V gene: TRBV12-3/TRBV12-4; J gene: TRBJ2-2; clone size: many; CDR3 protein: CASYSGGFNTGELFF; CDR3 DNA: TGTGCCAGCTATAGCGGGGGTTTCAACACCGGGGAGCTGTTTTTT
D gene: .; V gene: TRBV21-1; J gene: TRBJ2-2; clone size: .; CDR3 protein: CASSIHPGVRELFF; CDR3 DNA: TGTGCCAGCAGCATCCATCCAGGGGTAAGGGAGCTGTTTTTT
D gene: .; V gene: TRBV12-3/TRBV12-4; J gene: TRBJ1-3; clone size: many; CDR3 protein: CASSRSSGNTIYF; CDR3 DNA: TGTGCCAGCTCCCGAAGCTCTGGAAACACCATATATTTT
D gene: TRBD2; V gene: TRBV7-6; J gene: TRBJ2-7; clone size: .; CDR3 protein: CASSLGTPSGGYYERYF; CDR3 DNA: TGTGCCAGCAGCTTAGGTACCCCTAGCGGGGGGTACTACGAGCGGTACTTC
D gene: TRBD1; V gene: TRBV5-1; J gene: TRBJ2-2; clone size: many; CDR3 protein: CASSPGQTANTGELFF; CDR3 DNA: TGCGCCAGCAGTCCGGGACAGACCGCGAACACCGGGGAGCTGTTTTTT
D gene: TRBD2; V gene: TRBV10-2; J gene: TRBJ2-3; clone size: .; CDR3 protein: CASGGERGGTDTQYF; CDR3 DNA: TGCGCCAGCGGAGGGGAGCGGGGGGGCACAGATACGCAGTATTTT
D gene: .; V gene: TRBV2; J gene: TRBJ2-5; clone size: .; CDR3 protein: CASSEWSGAVETQHF; CDR3 DNA: TGTGCCAGCAGTGAATGGTCAGGGGCGGTGGAGACCCAGCACTTC
D gene: TRBD1; V gene: TRBV9; J gene: TRBJ2-7; clone size: few; CDR3 protein: CASSVGQGNTYEQYF; CDR3 DNA: TGTGCCAGCAGCGTCGGACAGGGAAACACCTACGAGCAGTACTTC
D gene: TRBD1; V gene: TRBV2; J gene: TRBJ1-6; clone size: .; CDR3 protein: CASRLTGTDNSPLHF; CDR3 DNA: TGTGCCAGCAGGCTAACCGGGACAGATAATTCACCCCTCCACTTT
D gene: TRBD1; V gene: TRBV24-1; J gene: TRBJ2-3; clone size: few; CDR3 protein: CATSTGGWDTQYF; CDR3 DNA: TGTGCCACCAGTACAGGGGGTTGGGATACGCAGTATTTT
D gene: TRBD2; V gene: TRBV4-3; J gene: TRBJ2-7; clone size: .; CDR3 protein: CASSQDIASGGLYEQYF; CDR3 DNA: TGCGCCAGCAGCCAAGATATTGCTAGCGGGGGTCTCTACGAGCAGTACTTC
D gene: .; V gene: TRBV4-3; J gene: TRBJ1-1; clone size: few; CDR3 protein: CASSPSQGYTEAFF; CDR3 DNA: TGCGCCAGCAGCCCCTCACAGGGTTACACTGAAGCTTTCTTT
D gene: .; V gene: TRBV28; J gene: TRBJ2-1; clone size: many; CDR3 protein: CASSLGLAGSSYNEQFF; CDR3 DNA: TGTGCCAGCAGCCTTGGGTTGGCGGGGAGCTCCTACAATGAGCAGTTCTTC
D gene: TRBD1; V gene: TRBV6-2/TRBV6-3; J gene: TRBJ2-7; clone size: .; CDR3 protein: CASSYSLTGTESF; CDR3 DNA: TGTGCCAGCAGTTACTCGCTCACCGGGACAGAGAGCTTC
D gene: .; V gene: TRBV28; J gene: TRBJ2-7; clone size: .; CDR3 protein: CASSSLEGFAWVHEQYF; CDR3 DNA: TGTGCCAGCAGTTCCCTAGAGGGCTTCGCCTGGGTCCACGAGCAGTACTTC
D gene: .; V gene: TRBV14; J gene: TRBJ2-1; clone size: .; CDR3 protein: CASSQGQSDRGETSAYNEQFF; CDR3 DNA: TGTGCCAGCAGCCAAGGCCAATCAGACAGGGGGGAGACTAGCGCCTACAATGAGCAGTTCTTC
D gene: .; V gene: TRBV4-3; J gene: TRBJ2-1; clone size: .; CDR3 protein: CASSQATGGLYNEQFF; CDR3 DNA: TGCGCCAGCAGCCAAGCCACGGGGGGCCTGTACAATGAGCAGTTCTTC
D gene: TRBD1; V gene: TRBV29-1; J gene: TRBJ1-2; clone size: .; CDR3 protein: CSVEWGTGVGYTF; CDR3 DNA: TGCAGCGTTGAATGGGGGACAGGGGTTGGCTACACCTTC
D gene: .; V gene: TRBV7-9; J gene: TRBJ2-7; clone size: .; CDR3 protein: CASSLGPAGNEQYF; CDR3 DNA: TGTGCCAGCAGCTTAGGCCCGGCCGGGAACGAGCAGTACTTC
D gene: TRBD1; V gene: TRBV29-1; J gene: TRBJ2-7; clone size: many; CDR3 protein: CSVGGQGYEQYF; CDR3 DNA: TGCAGCGTTGGGGGACAGGGCTACGAGCAGTACTTC
D gene: .; V gene: TRBV12-3/TRBV12-4; J gene: TRBJ2-7; clone size: .; CDR3 protein: CASSFGAEYEQYF; CDR3 DNA: TGTGCCAGCAGTTTTGGGGCAGAGTACGAGCAGTACTTC
D gene: TRBD1; V gene: TRBV9; J gene: TRBJ2-1; clone size: few; CDR3 protein: CASNPGQGRYNEQFF; CDR3 DNA: TGTGCCAGCAACCCGGGACAGGGGCGCTACAATGAGCAGTTCTTC
D gene: .; V gene: TRBV7-8; J gene: TRBJ2-3; clone size: few; CDR3 protein: CASSLVIAEGGTDTQYF; CDR3 DNA: TGTGCCAGCAGCTTAGTTATAGCGGAGGGGGGCACAGATACGCAGTATTTT
D gene: .; V gene: TRBV5-1; J gene: TRBJ2-3; clone size: few; CDR3 protein: CASSSDLTDTQYF; CDR3 DNA: TGCGCCAGCAGCTCGGACCTCACAGATACGCAGTATTTT